The source of this TCR beta chain is a study of cytomegalovirus exposure and HLA in healthy donors (TCRdb year 2017). With regard to the full study: An earlier analysis of some 550 of the donors reported approximately 270 Gb of sequence data and around 110 million unique TCR beta sequences from roughly 180 million T cells. An early release that covered some 640 HLA-typed donors contained around 330 gigabases of sequencing data and tens of millions of unique TCR sequences. Among the roughly 370 genotyped donors, around 81% belonged to the genetic ancestry cluster associated with self-reported Caucasian donors. The study aimed to test whether cataloging public T cell receptors could reveal signatures of past pathogen exposure. The study profiled the T cell repertoires of under 850 subjects by immunosequencing and related them to cytomegalovirus serostatus. In addition to the first cohort of around 670 subjects, a separate validation cohort of 120 different subjects was used. To predict cytomegalovirus infection status, the study combined high-throughput TCR immunosequencing, statistical association of individual TCRs with disease status, and machine learning. In a later analysis, previously published TCR beta repertoires from 550 to 750 donors were re-analyzed and high-resolution HLA genotyping was added so that TCR occurrence patterns could be studied. In the later analysis, no new phenotypic data were used to find candidate immune exposures; instead, reliance was placed on TCR beta sequences and their occurrence across donors. In an earlier analysis of 587 of the donors, high-throughput TCR beta sequencing was used to judge whether each TCR beta V gene segment behaved as functional or pseudogenic. Donor age, sex, ethnicity and CMV serostatus were collected together with the repertoire data. Genome-wide SNP genotypes for about three fifths of the roughly 700 donors were used in a later genetic analysis, which treated that subset as a discovery cohort. All discovery cohort repertoires had been generated on a single sequencing platform. Both class I and class II loci were covered by HLA typing, at four-digit resolution. The number of typed donors differed by locus: about 620-630 for A, B, C, DRB1 and DQB1; 522 for DQA1; about 600 for DPA1; and approximately 450 for DPB1. A handful of DR-DQ haplotypes were handled as single units for association and clustering because linkage in the cohort was strong. On average, about 200,000 unique TCR beta nucleotide sequences were sequenced per donor among roughly 430 genotyped donors of the cohort, with approximately 18% of those sequences being non-productive.

To prepare the library, the immunoSEQ multiplex PCR assay was applied. For the multiplex PCR, a mixture combining 60 forward primers for TCR Vbeta segments and 13 reverse primers for TCR Jbeta segments was used. A multiplex PCR assay on genomic DNA amplified the CDR3 region of rearranged TCR beta genes. The amplified TCR beta libraries were sequenced on the Illumina HiSeq System as 87-base-pair reads. From the authors' description of their analysis: A later analysis counted tens of millions of unique TCR beta chains across the 640 or so repertoires, and 10 million to 12 million of these chains were shared by at least two donors. Raw reads were error-corrected and collapsed into unique sequences by a nearest-neighbor algorithm in which closely related sequences were merged to remove PCR and sequencing errors. Alignment of CDR3 sequences to IMGT reference sequences was used to assign V, D and J gene segments. For a sequence to be retained, a match of at least six nucleotides to both a V gene segment and a J gene segment was required. A rearrangement was called productive if the CDR3 had no stop codons and remained in frame with V and J, and every other rearrangement was called non-productive. Following IMGT convention, CDR3 was defined as the stretch from the second conserved V-encoded cysteine up to the conserved J-encoded phenylalanine. The earlier analysis of about 560 of the donors excluded any sequence lacking an unambiguous match to a single V gene segment. In an earlier analysis of several hundred of the donors, V segments were called functional above 56.7% productive rearrangements and were called segregating when the between-donor standard deviation exceeded 5%. A statistical classification framework was built to diagnose cytomegalovirus status from the catalog of TCR beta chain sequences. A later analysis assigned V and J genes by comparing TCR nucleotide sequences with IMGT/GENE-DB human TR gene sequences. The TCRdist pipeline was used in a later analysis to assign CDR3 sequences and most-parsimonious VDJ recombination scenarios. In a later analysis, each TCR beta chain was defined by its CDR3 amino acid sequence together with its V-gene family, and reads without a unique V-gene family were excluded. In a later analysis, 450 to 600 highly shared, low-generation-probability nucleotide sequences were removed to address suspected cross-contamination and a sequencing artifact. In a later analysis, a clonal expansion index for each public chain was calculated from normalized within-repertoire ranks of inferred template counts. Generation probabilities in a later analysis came from a VDJ recombination model fitted to out-of-frame rearrangements, and those results were checked against IGoR. A later analysis scored TCR-TCR, TCR-HLA and TCR-CMV co-occurrence with hypergeometric tests, applying a repertoire-size bias correction to TCR pairs. False discovery rates were estimated in a later analysis by permuting HLA or CMV assignments 20 times. In a later analysis, co-occurring TCRs were grouped with DBSCAN, and TCRdist sequence similarity was added when clustering was performed within HLA-allele-positive subsets. Repertoires with fewer than 30,000 or more than 120,000 public chains, plus five repertoires with anomalous nucleotide sharing, were excluded from co-occurrence clustering. The immuneACCESS repertoire file appears here via TCRdb, limited to in-frame rearrangements. These files lack a portion of the clones; in checked studies, under half of the deficit traces to unresolved V genes, and the cause of the others is not known. That table gives V, J and clone size, and the DNA gave D and trimming. Across this sample there are 130,000 or so clones, with 65% to 90% seen only once. 2% to 2.5% of the sample is held by the ten biggest clonotypes.

Note on this clone: No cognate antigen has been identified for it. Base-call qualities are not available, and no considerably larger clone is one nucleotide away.

The cohort comprised approximately 700 healthy bone marrow donors. At the time of sampling, all cohort members were nominally healthy, though unrecorded immune exposures were likely present. The donor was CMV seronegative and belonged to the group of 380 or so seronegative cohort members. A peripheral blood sample was provided by each donor, and peripheral blood mononuclear cells were used for TCR beta sequencing. Genomic DNA extraction from the blood cell samples was performed with the Qiagen DNeasy Blood Extraction Kit. From cysteine to phenylalanine, the CDR3 is 21 amino acids long. Left in the record is the CDR3 DNA by itself, 63 bases read in frame from the first base. CDR1 SGHRS and CDR2 YFSETQ are derived from the germline V gene. V has 3 bases trimmed and J has 0 bases trimmed; junction bases matching no gene number 22. Overall study results and their limits: The presence/absence analyses assumed that sequencing depth was roughly uniform across donors, and that assumption may not be true. The classifier was reported to diagnose cytomegalovirus status with high specificity and sensitivity in both the original and validation cohorts. Because some donors lacked HLA typing at each locus, the association tests relied only on the typed subset. The only immune exposure information available for the cohort was CMV serostatus. A later analysis found that HLA-associated TCR beta chains were more clonally expanded and had lower generation probabilities than equally common non-associated chains. The 87-base-pair reads could not distinguish some IMGT-functional V segments, including TRBV6-2 and TRBV6-3, so those segments were excluded. V-gene and J-gene trimming of TCR beta chains was associated with a missense DCLRE1C variant in a later genetic analysis, and the association was replicated in an independent cohort. Because counts were too low, roughly 18 rarely observed V segments, including chromosome 9 orphons, were left out of the earlier analysis of approximately 500 of the donors. In vitro tests confirmed that three of the cytomegalovirus-associated TCR beta chains recognize cytomegalovirus antigens. The study gave a list of under 200 TCR beta chains associated with cytomegalovirus. In this cohort, only TCR beta chains were sequenced, and detectable features were limited by the absence of alpha or paired-chain data. In a later analysis, the rate of TCR association differed among HLA loci, with DRB1 alleles having the most associated TCRs and HLA-C alleles having the fewest. Several of the top co-occurrence clusters appeared to be linked to parvovirus B19, influenza, CMV and Epstein-Barr virus, according to a later analysis. An earlier analysis of around 500 of the donors showed that most TCR beta V segments appeared in productive rearrangements either about 90% or about 30% of the time, which broadly matched IMGT annotations. According to a later genetic analysis, donors in an Asian-associated ancestry cluster had fewer N-insertions in productive TCRs than the roughly 700-donor mean. The authors suggested that the approach could potentially be generalized to other disease states and immunological phenotypes. The sequencing pipeline was judged likely to have produced a cluster of highly shared sequence variants as a technical artifact. In a later analysis, more than 15,000 TCR beta sequences were associated with specific HLA alleles at a false discovery rate of 0.05. When HLA alleles, especially DR and DQ, strongly co-occurred, attributing TCR associations to individual alleles was difficult. A further reported finding was that TCR beta sequences accurately predicted the HLA-A and HLA-B alleles for most subjects in the first cohort. In a later analysis, most CMV-associated TCR beta chains were found to appear HLA-restricted, with HLA associations seemingly driven largely by CMV exposure. Most TCR sequences were seen in very few donors, while some public TCRs were found in many individuals. Correlated functional status among segregating V segments might reflect linkage disequilibrium, but an unknown experimental factor could not be ruled out.

The chain employs TRBV5-1 and TRBJ2-5; 8 middle bases align to TRBD2. This clonotype originated in a woman aged 40 to 50 in good health and CMV-seronegative. The material sequenced was PBMCs. The sequenced DNA is TGCGCCAGCAGCTATCAAATTAGCGGGACGGCCCTGAGGGCGGACCAAGAGACCCAGTACTTC. It encodes CASSYQISGTALRADQETQYF.